This TCR beta chain came from a study of cytomegalovirus exposure and HLA in healthy donors. The study drew the donors from its approximately 110-subject validation cohort, separate from the approximately 700-subject first cohort. Using immunoSEQ multiplex PCR, the repertoire was profiled, and TCRdb retains in-frame clones only, with some absent. Of 70,000 to 75,000 clones detected, approximately 94% appear once; the ten largest clones hold 1.4%. The CDR3 has 13 amino acids. The junction had 4 bases not matched to a gene; V was cut back by 3 bases and J by 6 bases. Germline V CDR1 and CDR2: SGHRS, YFSETQ.

Sequenced sample: PBMCs. This TCR derives from a man younger than 35 in good health and CMV-seropositive. The chain combines TRBV5-1 with TRBJ2-7; 9 positions match TRBD1. The CDR3 reads CASSSTTGGEQYF. DNA of the CDR3: TGCGCCAGCAGCTCGACGACAGGGGGCGAGCAGTACTTC.